Below, one T cell receptor (beta chain) is given with its context. Version v3.0 of the immunoSEQ assay was performed at survey level. Sequenced by immunoSEQ multiplex PCR; TCRdb stores in-frame clones only, minus some. This sample carries roughly 18,000 clones, around 77% of them seen once, and the ten largest clones take about 6.9%. This sample was taken from a study of long-term antiretroviral therapy in people with HIV. This CDR3 spans 13 amino acids. Germline V gene sequence: CDR1 SNHLY, CDR2 FYNNEI. V was trimmed by 5 bases and J by 6 bases, leaving 11 bases between them. This material consisted of unsorted PBMCs, taken 2.2 years after starting antiretroviral therapy. The sequence was collected from a man aged 45-65 years with HIV. The chain employs TRBV2 and TRBJ2-1; D may be TRBD1 or TRBD2 (5 bases each). CDR3 sequence: CASSLVGGNEQFF. The CDR3 DNA reads as TGTGCCAGCAGTCTAGTTGGGGGCAATGAGCAGTTCTTC.